The 18 T cell receptor beta chains below come from one sample, sequenced in a study of T cell repertoires in cytomegalovirus infection. Each CDR3 protein gets one entry after TCRdb re-called the reads with MiXCR. The sample consists of 200,000 or so distinct CDR3 sequences, 35% to 40% of them appearing once. These receptors' targets are unknown. The source material was CD8+ T cells from cultured PBMCs, sampled from culture after CMV antigen stimulation. All receptors derive from a human donor in good health (CMV status not recorded). Some clones in this sample may be carry-over from other donors' samples.

This clonotype was counted at least ten times. The chain is built from TRBV7-6 and TRBJ2-1; 8 bases align to TRBD1. V was clipped by 5 bases and J by 6 bases; unmatched bases: 6. The CDR3 consists of 14 residues. Germline V gives CDR1 SGHVS, CDR2 FNYEAQ. As DNA, the CDR3 is TGTGCCAGCAGCCCGGGGACAGGCGCCAATGAGCAGTTCTTC. This codes for CASSPGTGANEQFF.

The chain combines TRBV5-5 with TRBJ1-5; a weak D match, TRBD1 (6 bases). The CDR3 runs 16 residues. V was shortened by 2 bases and J by 5 bases, with 17 bases between the two germline ends. Germline V CDR1 and CDR2: SGHKS, YYEKEE (reference sequence). In DNA, the CDR3 is TGTGCCAGCAGCTTAGAATCGGGGGGCGGCCATCAGCCCCAGCATTTT. Amino acids: CASSLESGGGHQPQHF.

The chain couples TRBV28 to TRBJ2-7; D is ambiguous. Looked up from germline, CDR1 is MDHEN and CDR2 is SYDVKM. The ends were cut back, 4 bases at V and 7 bases at J, with 11 bases in the middle. This CDR3 is 12 amino acids long. The CDR3 is CASSWDPTEQYF. The CDR3 nucleotides read TGTGCCAGCAGTTGGGATCCGACGGAGCAGTACTTC.

The chain employs TRBV7-9 and TRBJ1-4; unclear D gene. CDR1 and CDR2 from the germline V gene are SEHNR and FQNEAQ (reference sequence). CDR3 length equals 13 residues. V lost 3 bases and J 8 bases, leaving 10 bases between the germline ends. CDR3 in amino acids: CASSFRTVEKLFF. In DNA, the CDR3 is TGTGCCAGCAGCTTTCGTACAGTAGAAAAACTGTTTTTT.

The chain employs TRBV27 and TRBJ1-4, with 9 bases identical to TRBD1. The V gene's germline CDR1 is MNHEY and CDR2 SMNVEV (reference sequence). The CDR3 is 15 residues long. V lost 7 bases, J lost 5 bases, and 8 bases stayed unmatched. The CDR3 region is CASKNRGRFNEKLFF. DNA of the CDR3: TGTGCCAGCAAGAACAGGGGGCGCTTCAATGAAAAACTGTTTTTT.

V gene TRBV7-6 combines with J gene TRBJ2-5; TRBD2 matches at 7 bases. The V and J ends lost 2 bases and 2 bases, in that order; junction bases with no gene match: 8. The germline CDR1 and CDR2 sequences are SGHVS and FNYEAQ. The length of the CDR3 is 16 residues. The CDR3 region is CASSLIGRKLQETQYF. The CDR3 DNA reads as TGTGCCAGCAGCTTAATCGGGAGGAAATTACAAGAGACCCAGTACTTC.

This clonotype was recorded a few times. This sequence joins TRBV7-8 and TRBJ1-5, with 10 bases lining up with TRBD1. The CDR3 totals 13 residues. V dropped 4 bases and J dropped 6; count of bases not matched to a gene: 0. Germline V gene data show CDR1 as SGHVS and CDR2 as FQNEAQ. CDR3 sequence: CASSWDRGQPQHF. The CDR3 bases are TGTGCCAGCAGCTGGGACAGGGGTCAGCCCCAGCATTTT.

The chain employs TRBV7-4 and TRBJ2-1; 13 nucleotides agree with TRBD2. Germline V gene sequence: CDR1 SGHVT, CDR2 SQSDAQ. J was trimmed by 4 bases and V by 5 bases; bases with no gene match: 8. The CDR3 is made up of 17 amino acids. DNA for the CDR3: TGTGCCAGCAGCCCGGGGACTAGCGGGATATCTTACAATGAGCAGTTCTTC. Its translation is CASSPGTSGISYNEQFF.

This clonotype was found many times. The chain joins TRBV6-4 to TRBJ2-3; TRBD2 matches at 8 bases. CDR1 and CDR2 from the germline V gene are MRHNA and SNTAGT. Trimming removed 4 bases from V and 3 bases from J; junction bases left unmatched: 6. The CDR3 consists of 15 residues. The CDR3 nucleotides are TGTGCCAGCAGTGTGGCGGGAGGAGGGACAGATACGCAGTATTTT. This translates into CASSVAGGGTDTQYF.

J is TRBJ2-5 and V is TRBV11-1; D may match TRBD1 or TRBD2 (5 bases each). Germline CDR1 SGHAT, CDR2 FQDESV (reference sequence). The CDR3 runs 15 residues. V was pared by 5 bases and J by 4 bases, with 17 bases between. Here the CDR3 DNA reads TGTGCCAGCAGCCCACTTCCCGGGACGGGAGAGACCCAGTACTTC. This encodes CASSPLPGTGETQYF.

This clonotype appeared a few times. This chain uses TRBV7-8 with TRBJ2-1, with 11 bases matching TRBD2. CDR1 is SGHVS and CDR2 is FQNEAQ in the germline V gene. This CDR3 has 16 amino acids. The V gene end was trimmed by 4 bases and the J gene end by 4 bases; junction bases not matched to a gene: 6. The CDR3 protein is CASSSPGTSGYNEQFF. The DNA for the CDR3 is TGTGCCAGCAGCTCCCCCGGGACTAGCGGTTACAATGAGCAGTTCTTC.

The rearrangement links TRBV6-1 to TRBJ2-1; D is possibly TRBD1 (6 bases). CDR3 length: 14 residues. Per the germline V gene, CDR1 is MNHNS and CDR2 is SASEGT. V shed 7 bases and J shed 8 bases, with 18 bases lying between them. The CDR3 protein is CASTRTAFDDEQFF. The CDR3 DNA follows: TGTGCCAGCACAAGGACAGCCTTCGACGATGAGCAGTTCTTC.

The chain employs TRBV15 and TRBJ2-2; the D gene is possibly TRBD1 (5 bases). Germline CDR1 reads LNHNV; CDR2 reads YYDKDF (reference sequence). V dropped 5 bases and J dropped 7 bases, with 8 bases sitting between them. The CDR3 has 12 residues. CDR3 loop: CATSPQGGELFF. The CDR3 DNA reads TGTGCCACCAGCCCCCAGGGCGGGGAGCTGTTTTTT.

The chain joins TRBV11-2 to TRBJ1-6; D ambiguous. The CDR3 is 15 residues long. Germline V lookup: CDR1 SGHAT, CDR2 FQNNGV. V lost 6 bases and J lost 13, with 22 bases in between. The CDR3 here is CASRLGRGGITPLHF. CDR3 DNA: TGTGCCAGCAGACTAGGGCGAGGTGGCATAACGCCCCTCCACTTT.

For the CDR3, the DNA is TGTGCCAGCAGCACGACTATGAACACTGAAGCTTTCTTT. Its translation: CASSTTMNTEAFF. The J gene is TRBJ1-1, the V gene TRBV7-9; no clear D. Germline-derived CDR1 and CDR2 are SEHNR and FQNEAQ (reference sequence). The germline V and J ends were trimmed by 5 bases and 0 bases, with 7 bases remaining between them. This CDR3 has 13 residues. Full variable domain (rest looked up from reference TRBV7-9 and TRBJ1-1): DTGVSQNPRHKITKRGQNVTFRCDPISEHNRLYWYRQTLGQGPEFLTYFQNEAQLEKSRLLSDRFSAERPKGSFSTLEIQRTEQGDSAMYLCASSTTMNTEAFFGQGTRLTVV.

The chain employs TRBV6-1 and TRBJ2-7; TRBD2 aligns across 13 bases. This CDR3 has 16 residues. The junction had 14 bases not matched to a gene; V was cut back by 10 bases and J by 5 bases. The germline gives CDR1 MNHNS, CDR2 SASEGT. As DNA, the CDR3 is TGTGCCACCCTACCCCTGATCGGACTAGCGGGAGACGAGCAGTACTTC. Its protein is CATLPLIGLAGDEQYF.

The chain carries TRBV10-2 and TRBJ1-2, with 8 bases identical to TRBD1. The germline CDR1 and CDR2 sequences are WSHSY and SAAADI. This CDR3 has 16 amino acids. With 0 bases clipped from V and 2 bases from J, the junction kept 5 bases outside the gene matches. The CDR3 is CASSESWDRKNYGYTF. CDR3 sequence (DNA): TGCGCCAGCAGTGAGTCGTGGGACAGGAAGAACTATGGCTACACCTTC.

The J gene is TRBJ1-2, the V gene TRBV19; D unresolved. This CDR3 has 17 residues. The germline V gene encodes CDR1 LNHDA and CDR2 SQIVND (reference sequence). V lost 2 bases, J lost 4 bases, and 20 bases lay in between. The CDR3 nucleotides are TGTGCCAGTAGTATATCTCAGGCCAAGTCCCGGTCCTATGGCTACACCTTC. This gives the protein CASSISQAKSRSYGYTF.